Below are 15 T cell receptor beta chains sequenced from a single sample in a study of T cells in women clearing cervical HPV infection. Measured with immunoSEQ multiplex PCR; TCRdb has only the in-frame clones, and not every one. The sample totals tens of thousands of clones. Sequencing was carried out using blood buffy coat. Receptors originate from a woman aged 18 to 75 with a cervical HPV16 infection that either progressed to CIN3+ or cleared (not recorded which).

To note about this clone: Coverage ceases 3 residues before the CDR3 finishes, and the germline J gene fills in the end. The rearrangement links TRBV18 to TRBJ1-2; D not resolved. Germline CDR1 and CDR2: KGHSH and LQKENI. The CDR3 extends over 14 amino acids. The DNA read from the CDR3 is TGTGCCAGCTCACGAGGGTTCGACACAGATACC. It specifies CASSRGFDTDT. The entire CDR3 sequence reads CASSRGFDTDTYTF. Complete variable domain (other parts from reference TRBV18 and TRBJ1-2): NAGVMQNPRHLVRRRGQEARLRCSPMKGHSHVYWYRQLPEEGLKFMVYLQKENIIDESGMPKERFSAEFPKEGPSILRIQQVVRGDSAAYFCASSRGFDTDTYTFGSGTRLTVV.

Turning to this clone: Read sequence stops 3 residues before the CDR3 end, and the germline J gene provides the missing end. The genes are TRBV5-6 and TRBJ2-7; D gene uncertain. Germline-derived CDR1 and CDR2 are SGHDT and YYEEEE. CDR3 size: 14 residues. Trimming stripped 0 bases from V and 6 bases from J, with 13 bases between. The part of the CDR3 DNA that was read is TGTGCCAGCAGCTTGGTCGCCCGCACCGGCGAG. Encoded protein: CASSLVARTGE. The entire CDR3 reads CASSLVARTGEQYF.

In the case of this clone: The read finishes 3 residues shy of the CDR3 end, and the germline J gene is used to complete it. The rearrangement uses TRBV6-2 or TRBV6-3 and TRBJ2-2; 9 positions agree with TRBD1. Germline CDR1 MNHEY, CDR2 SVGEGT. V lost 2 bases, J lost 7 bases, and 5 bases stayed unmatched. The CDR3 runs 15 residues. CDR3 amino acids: CASSYPGQGGGELFF. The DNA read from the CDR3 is TGTGCCAGCAGTTACCCGGGACAGGGAGGCGGGGAG.

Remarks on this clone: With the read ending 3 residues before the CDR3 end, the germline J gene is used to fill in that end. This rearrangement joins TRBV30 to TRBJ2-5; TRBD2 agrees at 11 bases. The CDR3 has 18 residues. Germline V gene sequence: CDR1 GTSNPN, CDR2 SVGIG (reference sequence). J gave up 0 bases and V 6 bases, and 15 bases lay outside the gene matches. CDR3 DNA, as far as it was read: TGTGCCTGTACCATCGAGACTAGCGGGGCTTCGTACCAAGAGACC. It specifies CACTIETSGASYQET. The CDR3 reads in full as CACTIETSGASYQETQYF.

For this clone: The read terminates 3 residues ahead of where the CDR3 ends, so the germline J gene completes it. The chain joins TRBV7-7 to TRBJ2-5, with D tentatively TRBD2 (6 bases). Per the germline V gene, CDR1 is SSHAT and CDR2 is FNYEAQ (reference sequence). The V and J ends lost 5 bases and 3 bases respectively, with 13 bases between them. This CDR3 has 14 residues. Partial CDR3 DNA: TGTGCCAGCAGCCCCATGGGGGGAGAAGAGACC. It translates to CASSPMGGEET. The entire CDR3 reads CASSPMGGEETQYF.

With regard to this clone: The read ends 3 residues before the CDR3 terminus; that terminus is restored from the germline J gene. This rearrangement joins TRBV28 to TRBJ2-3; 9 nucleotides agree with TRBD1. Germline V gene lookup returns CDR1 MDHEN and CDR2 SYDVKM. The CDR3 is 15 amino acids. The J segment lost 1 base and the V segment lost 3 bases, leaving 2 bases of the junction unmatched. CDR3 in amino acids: CASSLGTGRTDTQYF. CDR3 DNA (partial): TGTGCCAGCAGTTTGGGGACAGGGCGCACAGATACG.

The CDR3 bases that were read are TGCGCCAGCAGCTTCAGGCTCACCGAGGGCGGGGAG. It encodes CASSFRLTEGGE. From start to end, the CDR3 is CASSFRLTEGGELFF. J is TRBJ2-2 and V is TRBV5-1; a weak D match, TRBD2 (5 bases). Coverage ceases 3 residues before the CDR3 finishes, and the germline J gene fills in the end. The germline CDR1 and CDR2 sequences are SGHRS and YFSETQ. The CDR3 totals 15 residues. Trimming removed 2 bases from V and 7 bases from J, with 15 bases in between.

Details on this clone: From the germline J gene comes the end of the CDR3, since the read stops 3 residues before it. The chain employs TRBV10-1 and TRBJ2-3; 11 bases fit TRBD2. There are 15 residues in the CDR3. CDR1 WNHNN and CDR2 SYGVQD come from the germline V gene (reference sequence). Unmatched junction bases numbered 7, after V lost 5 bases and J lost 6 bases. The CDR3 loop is CASSQLAGGFDTQYF. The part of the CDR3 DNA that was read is TGCGCCAGCAGTCAGCTAGCGGGAGGATTCGATACG.

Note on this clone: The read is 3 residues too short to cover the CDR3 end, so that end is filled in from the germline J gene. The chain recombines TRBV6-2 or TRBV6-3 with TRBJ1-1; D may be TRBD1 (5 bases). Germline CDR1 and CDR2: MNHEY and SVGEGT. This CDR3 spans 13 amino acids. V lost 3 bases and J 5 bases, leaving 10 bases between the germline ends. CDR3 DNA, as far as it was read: TGTGCCAGCAGTTATTCGGGGGGGACTGAA. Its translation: CASSYSGGTE. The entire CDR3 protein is CASSYSGGTEAFF.

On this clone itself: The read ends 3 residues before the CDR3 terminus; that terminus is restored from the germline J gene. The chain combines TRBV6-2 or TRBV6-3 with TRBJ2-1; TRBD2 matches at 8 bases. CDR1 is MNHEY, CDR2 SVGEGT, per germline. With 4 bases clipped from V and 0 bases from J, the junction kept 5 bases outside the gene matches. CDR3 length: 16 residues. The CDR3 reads CASSSLSGASYNEQFF. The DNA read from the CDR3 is TGTGCCAGCAGTTCGCTTAGCGGGGCCTCCTACAATGAG.

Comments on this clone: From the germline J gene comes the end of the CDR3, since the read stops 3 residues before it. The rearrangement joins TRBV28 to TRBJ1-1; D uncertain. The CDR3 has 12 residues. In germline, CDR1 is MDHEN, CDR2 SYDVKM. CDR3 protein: CASTHEPREAFF. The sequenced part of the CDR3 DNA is TGTGCCAGCACCCACGAGCCTCGGGAA.

The DNA read from the CDR3 is TGTGCCAGCAAGTCTACTGCCTCTAGCACAGATACG. This codes for CASKSTASSTDT. The whole CDR3 sequence reads CASKSTASSTDTQYF. V is TRBV6-2 or TRBV6-3 and J is TRBJ2-3, with unresolved D. The CDR3 goes on 3 residues after the read ends, and that part is filled in from the germline J gene. The CDR3 runs to 15 residues. V lost 7 bases, J lost 0 bases, and 14 bases lay in between. Germline lookup yields CDR1 MNHEY and CDR2 SVGEGT.

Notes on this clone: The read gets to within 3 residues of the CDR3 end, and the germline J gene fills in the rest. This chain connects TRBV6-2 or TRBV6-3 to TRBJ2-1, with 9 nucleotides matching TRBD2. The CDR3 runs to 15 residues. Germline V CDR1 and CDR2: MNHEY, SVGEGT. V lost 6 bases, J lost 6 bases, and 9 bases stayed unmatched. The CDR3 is CASRIPGLAGNEQFF. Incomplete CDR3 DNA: TGTGCCAGCAGAATTCCGGGACTAGCAGGCAATGAG.

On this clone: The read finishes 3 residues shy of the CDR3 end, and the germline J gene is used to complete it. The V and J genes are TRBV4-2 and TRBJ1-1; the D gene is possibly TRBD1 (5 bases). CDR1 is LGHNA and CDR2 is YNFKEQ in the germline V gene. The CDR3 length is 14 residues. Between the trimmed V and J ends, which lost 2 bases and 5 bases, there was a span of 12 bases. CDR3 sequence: CASSQLRQTTEAFF. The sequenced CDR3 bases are TGTGCCAGCAGCCAACTAAGACAGACTACTGAA.

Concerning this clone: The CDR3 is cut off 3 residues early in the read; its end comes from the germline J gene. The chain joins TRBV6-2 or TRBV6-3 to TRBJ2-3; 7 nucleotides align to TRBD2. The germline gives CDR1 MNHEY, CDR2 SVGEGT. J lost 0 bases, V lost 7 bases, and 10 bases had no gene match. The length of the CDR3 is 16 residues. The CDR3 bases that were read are TGTGCCAGCACCGCGGGAGACGGAGTTAGCACAGATACG. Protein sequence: CASTAGDGVSTDT. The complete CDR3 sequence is CASTAGDGVSTDTQYF.